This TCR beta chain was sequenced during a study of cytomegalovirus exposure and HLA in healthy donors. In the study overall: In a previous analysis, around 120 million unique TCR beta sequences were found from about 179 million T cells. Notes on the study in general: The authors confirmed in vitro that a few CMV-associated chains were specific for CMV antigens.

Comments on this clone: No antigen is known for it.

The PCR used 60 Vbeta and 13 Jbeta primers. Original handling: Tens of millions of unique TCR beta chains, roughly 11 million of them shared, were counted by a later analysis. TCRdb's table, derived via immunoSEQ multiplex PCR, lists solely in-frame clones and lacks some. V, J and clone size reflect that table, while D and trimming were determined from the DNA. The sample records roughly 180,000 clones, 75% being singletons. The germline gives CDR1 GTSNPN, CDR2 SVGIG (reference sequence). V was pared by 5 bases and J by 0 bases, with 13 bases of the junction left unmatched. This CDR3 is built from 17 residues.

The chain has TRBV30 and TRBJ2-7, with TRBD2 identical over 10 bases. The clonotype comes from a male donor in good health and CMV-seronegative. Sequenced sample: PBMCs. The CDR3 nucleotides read TGTGCCTGGGAACAGGGGAGGACTAGCGGACTCTCCTACGAGCAGTACTTC. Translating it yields CAWEQGRTSGLSYEQYF.